The 21 T cell receptor beta chains below come from one sample, sequenced in a study of T cell responses to AZD1222 COVID-19 vaccine. Clones were read by immunoSEQ multiplex PCR, and TCRdb kept only the in-frame ones, dropping some. The sample contains 150,000 to 200,000 clones, over 80% of which appear only once. Sample: peripheral blood, taken on day 0 of AZD1222 vaccination. These receptors were taken from an adult in good health.

This chain uses TRBV19 with TRBJ1-5, with 7 bases matching TRBD1. Germline-derived CDR1 and CDR2 are LNHDA and SQIVND (reference sequence). The trim removed 7 bases at V and 4 bases at J, leaving 7 bases unmatched. The CDR3 has 14 amino acids. The CDR3, as DNA: TGTGCCAGTAATAGGGACAGCGGTAATCAGCCCCAGCATTTT. Translating gives CASNRDSGNQPQHF.

This chain links TRBV6-4 with TRBJ2-7, with a weak D call TRBD1 (6 bases). V was cut by 6 bases and J by 6 bases, with 21 bases left in between. Germline V lookup: CDR1 MRHNA, CDR2 SNTAGT. The CDR3 has 15 residues. The CDR3 nucleotides read TGTGCCAGCAGGTGGGGGCCAGGGTCAGTTACCGAGCAGTACGTC. This sequence encodes CASRWGPGSVTEQYV.

The CDR3 here is CSASWMNTEAFF. CDR3 coding DNA: TGCAGTGCTAGTTGGATGAACACTGAAGCTTTCTTT. This rearrangement joins TRBV20-1 to TRBJ1-1; D remains ambiguous. The CDR3 sequence is 12 residues long. The germline gives CDR1 DFQATT, CDR2 SNEGSKA (reference sequence). V shed 3 bases and J shed 0 bases, with 5 bases lying between them.

This chain connects TRBV7-3 to TRBJ1-1, with D perhaps matching TRBD1 (5 bases). CDR1 is SGHTA and CDR2 is FQGTGA in the germline V gene. V was trimmed by 2 bases and J by 3 bases, leaving 7 bases between them. The CDR3 runs to 13 residues. CDR3 in DNA: TGTGCCAGCAGCTTAGCAGGGTACACTGAAGCTTTCTTT. Its translation is CASSLAGYTEAFF.

The gene calls are TRBV10-3 and TRBJ1-3; 7 nucleotides agree with TRBD1. The ends lost 6 bases at V and 2 bases at J; junction bases unmatched: 7. The germline V gene has CDR1 ENHRY and CDR2 SYGVKD. The CDR3 sequence is 15 residues long. Here the CDR3 DNA reads TGTGCCATCAGCGGGACAGAATACACTGGAAACACCATATATTTT. Translation: CAISGTEYTGNTIYF.

This sequence joins TRBV4-1 and TRBJ2-7; D not resolved. Trimming removed 0 bases from V and 4 bases from J, with 10 bases in between. CDR3 length: 14 amino acids. Germline V gene data show CDR1 as MGHRA and CDR2 as YSYEKL. CDR3 DNA sequence: TGCGCCAGCAGCCAAGATCAGACTGTTTACGAGCAGTACTTC. Its translation: CASSQDQTVYEQYF.

The gene calls are TRBV18 and TRBJ2-1; possibly TRBD2 for D (6 bases). The germline V and J ends were trimmed by 3 bases and 1 base, with 10 bases remaining between them. CDR3 length: 15 residues. Looked up from germline, CDR1 is KGHSH and CDR2 is LQKENI. The CDR3 loop reads CASSPSRGSYNEQFF. The CDR3 coding sequence is TGTGCCAGCTCACCCTCCCGGGGGTCCTACAATGAGCAGTTCTTC. Filled out from reference TRBV18 and TRBJ2-1, the complete variable domain reads NAGVMQNPRHLVRRRGQEARLRCSPMKGHSHVYWYRQLPEEGLKFMVYLQKENIIDESGMPKERFSAEFPKEGPSILRIQQVVRGDSAAYFCASSPSRGSYNEQFFGPGTRLTVL.

The chain carries TRBV7-9 and TRBJ2-7, with D perhaps TRBD2 (5 bases). The V end lost 5 bases, the J end lost 6 bases, and 20 bases lay between the germline ends. This CDR3 region has 15 residues. Germline-derived CDR1 and CDR2 are SEHNR and FQNEAQ (reference sequence). CDR3: CASSTQRPSDSEQYF. CDR3 DNA sequence: TGTGCCAGCAGCACTCAGCGGCCCTCCGATAGCGAGCAGTACTTC.

The gene calls are TRBV28 and TRBJ2-3, with 13 nucleotides matching TRBD2. This CDR3 spans 19 amino acids. The V gene's germline CDR1 is MDHEN and CDR2 SYDVKM. Trimming at V came to 3 bases and at J to 0 bases, leaving 9 bases not matched to a gene. CDR3 nucleotides: TGTGCCAGCAGTTTTCTGACTAGCGGGGGGATCTCTAGCACAGATACGCAGTATTTT. Its translation is CASSFLTSGGISSTDTQYF.

The V gene is TRBV18, the J gene TRBJ1-1; the D is unclear. Germline V CDR1 and CDR2: KGHSH, LQKENI. Trimming shortened V by 3 bases and J by 11 bases, and 13 bases separated the two germline ends. This CDR3 spans 12 amino acids. The CDR3 region is CASSPEQWWAFF. The CDR3 DNA reads as TGTGCCAGCTCACCCGAACAGTGGTGGGCTTTCTTT.

The chain couples TRBV19 to TRBJ1-2, with D tentatively TRBD1 (5 bases). Germline values: CDR1 LNHDA, CDR2 SQIVND (reference sequence). V was clipped by 5 bases and J by 4 bases, with 17 bases between them. The CDR3 runs to 15 residues. The CDR3: CASSAFGQGGYGYTF. In DNA form, the CDR3 reads TGTGCCAGTAGTGCCTTCGGCCAGGGAGGCTATGGCTACACCTTC.

The table lists this clone with a count of one. Written as DNA, the CDR3 is TGTGCCAGCAGCCTCAGCCAAGGGTCCGGCTACACCTTC. Translation: CASSLSQGSGYTF. The J gene is TRBJ1-2, the V gene TRBV7-9; D unclear. The V end was cut by 5 bases, the J end by 8 bases, with 15 bases between. The CDR3 extends over 13 amino acids. Germline V lookup: CDR1 SEHNR, CDR2 FQNEAQ (reference sequence).

The chain has TRBV29-1 and TRBJ1-1; 8 bases map to TRBD1. Germline loops: CDR1 SQVTM, CDR2 ANQGSEA. The CDR3 consists of 12 residues. Trimming cost V 6 bases and J 11 bases; bases outside gene matches: 11. This CDR3 reads CSVFGQGLHAFF. Written as DNA, the CDR3 is TGCAGCGTCTTCGGACAGGGCTTGCATGCTTTCTTT.

This clone was picked up one time. The V gene is TRBV5-4, the J gene TRBJ2-5; D unclear. The V end lost 4 bases, the J end lost 0 bases, and 10 bases lay between the germline ends. CDR3 length equals 14 residues. The germline gives CDR1 SGHNT, CDR2 YYREEE (reference sequence). The CDR3 DNA reads TGTGCCAGCAGCCCACGACAAGACCAAGAGACCCAGTACTTC. Amino acids: CASSPRQDQETQYF.

V and J are TRBV7-2 and TRBJ2-1; 11 bases are a match to TRBD2. CDR1 is SGHTA and CDR2 is FQGNSA in the germline V gene. V dropped 5 bases and J dropped 2; count of bases not matched to a gene: 8. The length of the CDR3 is 17 residues. The CDR3 region has the DNA TGTGCCAGCAGCCCCAGGACTAGCGGGTACACCTACAATGAGCAGTTCTTC. It encodes CASSPRTSGYTYNEQFF.

The V and J genes are TRBV6-5 and TRBJ2-7; 13 bases line up with TRBD2. Germline values: CDR1 MNHEY, CDR2 SVGAGI. The CDR3 has 15 amino acids. The V gene end was trimmed by 6 bases and the J gene end by 2 bases; junction bases not matched to a gene: 4. The CDR3 DNA is TGTGCCAGCAGCCCCGGACTAGCGGGAGCCTACGAGCAGTACTTC. Translation gives CASSPGLAGAYEQYF.

The chain recombines TRBV7-9 with TRBJ1-2, with D possibly being TRBD1 (6 bases). From germline, CDR1 is SEHNR and CDR2 FQNEAQ (reference sequence). V was clipped by 2 bases and J by 8 bases, with 12 bases between them. The CDR3 runs 13 residues. The CDR3 reads CASSLTGRRGYTF. The CDR3 nucleotides read TGTGCCAGCAGCTTAACAGGGCGACGCGGCTACACCTTC.

This clone was detected only a few times. The J gene is TRBJ1-1, the V gene TRBV30; 10 positions agree with TRBD1. This CDR3 contains 13 residues. V shed 3 bases, J shed 7 bases, and the junction held 5 bases outside the gene matches. In germline, CDR1 is GTSNPN, CDR2 SVGIG (reference sequence). The CDR3 DNA is TGTGCCTGGAGCCGGGACAGGGGCTTTGAAGCTTTCTTT. Amino acids: CAWSRDRGFEAFF. Using reference TRBV30 and TRBJ1-1 for the parts outside the CDR3, the full variable domain is SQTIHQWPATLVQPVGSPLSLECTVEGTSNPNLYWYRQAAGRGLQLLFYSVGIGQISSEVPQNLSASRPQDRQFILSSKKLLLSDSGFYLCAWSRDRGFEAFFGQGTRLTVV.

The J gene is TRBJ2-3, the V gene TRBV12-5; perhaps D is TRBD1 or TRBD2 (5 bases each). Trimming removed 6 bases at V and 0 bases at J, with 13 bases between. Germline V lookup: CDR1 LGHNT, CDR2 FRNRAP. The length of the CDR3 is 15 residues. As DNA, the CDR3 is TGTGCTAGTGGCCGAGGGGTTTCTAGCACAGATACGCAGTATTTT. It is translated as CASGRGVSSTDTQYF.

The chain combines TRBV19 with TRBJ1-5; maybe TRBD1 (5 bases). Germline lookup yields CDR1 LNHDA and CDR2 SQIVND (reference sequence). The CDR3 is 15 residues long. V lost 1 base to trimming and J lost 2 bases, with 9 bases between them. CDR3 in DNA: TGTGCCAGTAGTATAGTTTGGGGGGGCAATCAGCCCCAGCATTTT. It translates to CASSIVWGGNQPQHF.

This chain joins TRBV29-1 and TRBJ1-3; D gene uncertain. Per the germline V gene, CDR1 is SQVTM and CDR2 is ANQGSEA. V dropped 0 bases and J dropped 1 base, with 10 bases sitting between them. The CDR3 is made up of 15 amino acids. CDR3 DNA: TGCAGCGTTGAAGATCCCCAGTGGTCTGGAAACACCATATATTTT. Translation: CSVEDPQWSGNTIYF.